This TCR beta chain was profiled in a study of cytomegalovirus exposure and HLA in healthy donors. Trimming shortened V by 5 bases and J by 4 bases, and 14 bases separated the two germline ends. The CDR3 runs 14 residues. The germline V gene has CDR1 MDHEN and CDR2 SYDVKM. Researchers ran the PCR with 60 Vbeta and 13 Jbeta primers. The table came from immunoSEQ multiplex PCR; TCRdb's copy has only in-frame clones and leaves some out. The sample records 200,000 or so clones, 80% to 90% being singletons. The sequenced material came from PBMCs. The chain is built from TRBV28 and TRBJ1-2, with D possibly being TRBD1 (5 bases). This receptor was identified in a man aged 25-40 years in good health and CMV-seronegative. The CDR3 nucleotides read TGTGCCAGCAGTACCCCCGGGGGTAGCTATGGCTACACCTTC. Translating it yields CASSTPGGSYGYTF.